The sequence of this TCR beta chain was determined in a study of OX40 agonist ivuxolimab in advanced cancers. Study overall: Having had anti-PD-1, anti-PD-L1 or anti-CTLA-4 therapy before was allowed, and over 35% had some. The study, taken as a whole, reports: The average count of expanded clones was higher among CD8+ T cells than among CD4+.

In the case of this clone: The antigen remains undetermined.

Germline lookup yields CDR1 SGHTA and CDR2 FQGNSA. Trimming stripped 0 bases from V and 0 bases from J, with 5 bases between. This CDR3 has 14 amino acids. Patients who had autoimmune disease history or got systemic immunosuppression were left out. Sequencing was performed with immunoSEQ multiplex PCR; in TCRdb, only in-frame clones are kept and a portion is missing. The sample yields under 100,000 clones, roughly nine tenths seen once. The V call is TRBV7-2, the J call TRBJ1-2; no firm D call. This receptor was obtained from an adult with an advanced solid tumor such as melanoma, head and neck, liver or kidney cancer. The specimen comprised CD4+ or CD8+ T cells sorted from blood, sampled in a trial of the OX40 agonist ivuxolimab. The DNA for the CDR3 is TGTGCCAGCAGCTTAGCGGTCACTAACTATGGCTACACCTTC. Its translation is CASSLAVTNYGYTF. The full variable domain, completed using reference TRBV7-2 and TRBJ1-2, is GAGVSQSPSNKVTEKGKDVELRCDPISGHTALYWYRQSLGQGLEFLIYFQGNSAPDKSGLPSDRFSAERTGGSVSTLTIQRTQQEDSAVYLCASSLAVTNYGYTFGSGTRLTVV.